The entry below gives a single T cell receptor (beta chain) sequence along with its context. Its antigen is still unknown. The record originates from a study of T cell responses to AZD1222 COVID-19 vaccine. About the research overall: Pooling covered second doses at about 4 or about 12 weeks. Study-level findings and limits: Baseline seropositivity characterized only a handful of AZD1222 recipients. Spike-specific TCR repertoires showed rising breadth and depth after two AZD1222 doses. White British ancestry dominated among donors, who included more females, and clonal diversity was possibly underestimated.

Sequencing used immunoSEQ multiplex PCR; TCRdb keeps in-frame clones, though not all of them. The sample comprises approximately 67,000 clones, less than 90% of which are singletons, and approximately 22% rests with the top ten. V lost 4 bases and J lost 2; bases outside the gene matches: 3. The CDR3 is 15 amino acids. Germline V lookup: CDR1 SGHTA, CDR2 FQGNSA. This clonotype originated in an adult in good health. Here the sequenced sample was peripheral blood, taken on day 0 of AZD1222 vaccination. The V call is TRBV7-2, the J call TRBJ2-1; TRBD2 aligns across 9 bases. The CDR3 spells CASSSTSGPYNEQFF. The CDR3, as DNA: TGTGCCAGCAGCTCCACTAGCGGGCCCTACAATGAGCAGTTCTTC.